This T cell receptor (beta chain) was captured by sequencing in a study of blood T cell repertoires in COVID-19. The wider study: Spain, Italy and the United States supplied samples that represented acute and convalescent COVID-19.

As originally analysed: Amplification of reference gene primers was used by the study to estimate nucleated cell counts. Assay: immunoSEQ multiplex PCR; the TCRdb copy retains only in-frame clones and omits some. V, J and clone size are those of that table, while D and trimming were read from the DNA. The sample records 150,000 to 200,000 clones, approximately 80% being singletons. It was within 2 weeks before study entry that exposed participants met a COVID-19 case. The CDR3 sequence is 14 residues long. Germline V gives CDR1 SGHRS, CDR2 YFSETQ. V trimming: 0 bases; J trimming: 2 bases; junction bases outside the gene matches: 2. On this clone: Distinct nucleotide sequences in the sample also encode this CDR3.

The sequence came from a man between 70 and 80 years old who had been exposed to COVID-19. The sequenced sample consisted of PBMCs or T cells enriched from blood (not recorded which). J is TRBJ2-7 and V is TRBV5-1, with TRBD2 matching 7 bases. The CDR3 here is CASSLGGRAYEQYF. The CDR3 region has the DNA TGCGCCAGCAGCTTGGGCGGGAGAGCCTACGAGCAGTACTTC.